Each of the 27 T cell receptor beta chains below was sequenced from the same sample in a study of cytomegalovirus exposure and HLA in healthy donors. PCR used 60 Vbeta primers and 13 Jbeta primers. The table came from immunoSEQ multiplex PCR; TCRdb's copy has only in-frame clones and leaves some out. The table has more than 140,000 clones, 70% to 80% seen once. The sample comprised PBMCs. These receptors were obtained from a female donor in good health and CMV-seronegative.

CDR3 protein: CASVDRGGHTDTQYF. CDR3 nucleotides: TGCGCCAGCGTCGACAGGGGGGGACACACAGATACGCAGTATTTT. This chain links TRBV23-1 with TRBJ2-3; 9 bases fit TRBD1. TRBV23-1 is classed as an ORF, of uncertain function. V was clipped by 8 bases and J by 2 bases; unmatched bases: 8. The CDR3 runs 15 residues.

The chain combines TRBV19 with TRBJ1-1, with a possible D match to TRBD1 (6 bases). There are 16 residues in the CDR3. Germline CDR1 and CDR2: LNHDA and SQIVND (reference sequence). V lost 3 bases and J lost 0, with 14 bases in between. The CDR3 protein is CASSITGGRLNTEAFF. CDR3 in DNA: TGTGCCAGTAGTATCACCGGGGGGCGACTGAACACTGAAGCTTTCTTT.

The chain has TRBV7-2 and TRBJ2-7, with 7 positions matching TRBD1. CDR1 and CDR2 from the germline V gene are SGHTA and FQGNSA. The V gene end was trimmed by 3 bases and the J gene end by 6 bases; junction bases not matched to a gene: 5. The CDR3 runs to 13 residues. CDR3 sequence reads: CASSFPRGSEQYF. CDR3 nucleotide sequence: TGTGCCAGCAGCTTTCCCAGGGGGAGCGAGCAGTACTTC.

The chain joins TRBV19 to TRBJ2-1; no clear D gene. The V gene lost 3 bases and the J gene lost 4 bases, with 7 bases spanning the gap. The germline V gene has CDR1 LNHDA and CDR2 SQIVND (reference sequence). CDR3 length equals 13 residues. CDR3 DNA: TGTGCCAGTAGTATCAGGCAGTACAATGAGCAGTTCTTC. This codes for CASSIRQYNEQFF.

The chain carries TRBV9 and TRBJ2-1; the D is unclear. The V and J ends lost 4 bases and 12 bases respectively, with 11 bases between them. The CDR3 spans 11 residues. Germline CDR1 reads SGDLS; CDR2 reads YYNGEE. The CDR3 DNA reads TGTGCCAGCAGCCTTTCAAGCGTGCAGTTCTTC. Amino acids: CASSLSSVQFF.

This chain connects TRBV5-6 to TRBJ2-7; D is uncertain. Germline-derived CDR1 and CDR2 are SGHDT and YYEEEE. Between the trimmed V and J ends, which lost 7 bases and 1 base, there was a span of 9 bases. The CDR3 extends over 12 amino acids. CDR3 coding DNA: TGTGCCAGCCTAAAGGAGTCCTACGAGCAGTACTTC. This gives the protein CASLKESYEQYF. Full variable domain (rest looked up from reference TRBV5-6 and TRBJ2-7): DAGVTQSPTHLIKTRGQQVTLRCSPKSGHDTVSWYQQALGQGPQFIFQYYEEEERQRGNFPDRFSGHQFPNYSSELNVNALLLGDSALYLCASLKESYEQYFGPGTRLTVT.

V is TRBV19 and J is TRBJ2-7, with 14 bases fitting TRBD2. CDR1 and CDR2 (germline): LNHDA, SQIVND (reference sequence). This CDR3 contains 18 residues. V shed 3 bases and J 6 bases; nucleotides not matched to a gene: 13. The CDR3 bases are TGTGCCAGTAGTATCGGTCGACTAGCGGGAGGGCCATGGGGCGAGCAGTACTTC. Protein sequence: CASSIGRLAGGPWGEQYF.

The chain has TRBV5-6 and TRBJ2-7; 10 bases line up with TRBD1. The CDR3 contains 19 residues. J gave up 7 bases and V 1 base, and 20 bases lay outside the gene matches. CDR1 and CDR2 from the germline V gene are SGHDT and YYEEEE. CDR3: CASSLRGTGVVRAGGEQYF. CDR3 DNA: TGTGCCAGCAGCTTGCGAGGGACAGGGGTAGTTCGCGCTGGGGGGGAGCAGTACTTC.

This rearrangement joins TRBV18 to TRBJ2-7; TRBD1 agrees at 9 bases. There are 15 residues in the CDR3. In germline, CDR1 is KGHSH, CDR2 LQKENI. The V segment lost 2 bases and the J segment 3 bases; nucleotides outside the gene matches: 5. CDR3 nucleotide sequence: TGTGCCAGCTCACCAGGGACAGGGCACAACTACGAGCAGTACTTC. As protein: CASSPGTGHNYEQYF.

V and J are TRBV4-1 and TRBJ1-1; TRBD1 aligns across 8 bases. Germline trimming cut 1 base from V and 1 base from J; bases unmatched to any gene: 8. CDR1 MGHRA and CDR2 YSYEKL come from the germline V gene. The CDR3 sequence is 17 residues long. The CDR3 DNA follows: TGCGCCAGCAGCCAAGTTACCAGGGGGCGCCGGAACACTGAAGCTTTCTTT. Residues: CASSQVTRGRRNTEAFF.

This chain connects TRBV7-9 to TRBJ2-2; 15 nucleotides agree with TRBD2. V was pared by 2 bases and J by 6 bases, with 7 bases of the junction left unmatched. This CDR3 has 18 residues. CDR1 is SEHNR, CDR2 FQNEAQ, per germline (reference sequence). The CDR3 loop reads CASSLPRTSGGVAGELFF. CDR3 nucleotide sequence: TGTGCCAGCAGCTTACCCCGGACTAGCGGGGGGGTAGCCGGGGAGCTGTTTTTT.

The genes are TRBV6-5 and TRBJ2-1; 7 bases are shared with TRBD1. V gave up 6 bases and J gave up 10 bases; unmatched junction bases: 9. The CDR3 totals 13 residues. The germline CDR1 and CDR2 sequences are MNHEY and SVGAGI. The CDR3 DNA sequence: TGTGCCAGCAGACAGTACAGGGGCGGGGAGCAGTTCTTC. Translated, it gives CASRQYRGGEQFF.

The gene calls are TRBV19 and TRBJ1-1; D possibly corresponds to TRBD1 (6 bases). In germline, CDR1 is LNHDA, CDR2 SQIVND (reference sequence). CDR3 length equals 14 residues. V shed 8 bases and J shed 2 bases, with 15 bases lying between them. The CDR3 nucleotides are TGTGCCAGTCGCCGGGCAGGGGAAAACACTGAAGCTTTCTTT. It specifies CASRRAGENTEAFF. The entire variable domain, with the rest obtained from reference TRBV19 and TRBJ1-1, is as follows: DGGITQSPKYLFRKEGQNVTLSCEQNLNHDAMYWYRQDPGQGLRLIYYSQIVNDFQKGDIAEGYSVSREKKESFPLTVTSAQKNPTAFYLCASRRAGENTEAFFGQGTRLTVV.

CDR3 protein: CAQSGLAGGGVREQFF. The CDR3 DNA reads as TGTGCCCAGTCGGGACTAGCGGGAGGTGGGGTTAGGGAGCAGTTCTTC. V usage is TRBV30 and J usage is TRBJ2-1; TRBD2 aligns across 15 bases. V trimming: 8 bases; J trimming: 10 bases; junction bases outside the gene matches: 15. Per the germline V gene, CDR1 is GTSNPN and CDR2 is SVGIG (reference sequence). This CDR3 region has 16 residues.

The rearrangement links TRBV15 to TRBJ1-2, with D maybe TRBD1 (5 bases). CDR1 LNHNV and CDR2 YYDKDF come from the germline V gene (reference sequence). This CDR3 contains 14 residues. Trimming left V 7 bases short and J 2 bases short, with 14 bases between. The CDR3 reads CATNPTDSNYGYTF. The CDR3 coding sequence is TGTGCCACCAACCCGACAGACTCAAACTATGGCTACACCTTC.

This chain links TRBV5-4 with TRBJ2-5; maybe TRBD2 (5 bases). CDR1 is SGHNT and CDR2 is YYREEE in the germline V gene (reference sequence). The CDR3 runs 14 residues. The V gene lost 3 bases and the J gene lost 2 bases, with 11 bases spanning the gap. The CDR3 loop reads CASSSQTTQETQYF. The DNA for the CDR3 is TGTGCCAGCAGCTCCCAGACTACTCAAGAGACCCAGTACTTC.

The chain has TRBV27 and TRBJ1-1, with D possibly TRBD1 on 6 matching bases. Germline-derived CDR1 and CDR2 are MNHEY and SMNVEV (reference sequence). V gave up 0 bases and J gave up 7 bases, with 18 bases separating them. The CDR3 has 16 amino acids. CDR3 coding DNA: TGTGCCAGCAGTTTATCTTCCCGTGGGGGAGGGGGTGAAGCTTTCTTT. Amino acids: CASSLSSRGGGGEAFF.

The genes are TRBV19 and TRBJ2-7, with a tentative D call TRBD1 (5 bases). Germline V gene sequence: CDR1 LNHDA, CDR2 SQIVND (reference sequence). Trimming pared 7 bases from V and 1 base from J, leaving 11 bases between. The CDR3 consists of 13 residues. As DNA, the CDR3 is TGTGCCAGTATCGGTACAGGTTCCTACGAGCAGTACTTC. Translated: CASIGTGSYEQYF.

This clone was seen a few times. The chain recombines TRBV6-5 with TRBJ2-2; no definite D call. V was trimmed by 4 bases and J by 6 bases, leaving 12 bases between them. The CDR3 consists of 14 residues. In germline, CDR1 is MNHEY, CDR2 SVGAGI. The CDR3 reads CASSSVRQAGELFF. The CDR3 DNA is TGTGCCAGCAGTTCGGTTAGGCAGGCCGGGGAGCTGTTTTTT.

V gene TRBV7-8 combines with J gene TRBJ1-5, with D uncertain. The V end was cut by 2 bases, the J end by 14 bases, with 16 bases between. The CDR3 runs 13 residues. Germline assignment: CDR1 SGHVS and CDR2 FQNEAQ. CDR3 region: CASSLSGPGTKHF. In DNA form, the CDR3 reads TGTGCCAGCAGCTTATCCGGCCCGGGAACTAAGCATTTT.

This chain links TRBV27 with TRBJ2-1; possible D gene TRBD1, 5 bases. The CDR3 extends over 11 amino acids. V was shortened by 10 bases and J by 15 bases, with 19 bases between the two germline ends. Germline V lookup: CDR1 MNHEY, CDR2 SMNVEV (reference sequence). CDR3 nucleotides: TGTGCCACCCAAAAACAGGCGAGCCTGTTCTTC. Translated, it gives CATQKQASLFF.

This clone was recorded a few times. The rearrangement links TRBV4-1 to TRBJ1-2, with a tentative D call TRBD1 (5 bases). Germline CDR1 MGHRA, CDR2 YSYEKL. The CDR3 is made up of 16 amino acids. V was clipped by 4 bases and J by 0 bases, with 15 bases between them. The CDR3 protein is CASSLGAGVANYGYTF. The CDR3 coding sequence is TGCGCCAGCAGCCTAGGGGCGGGGGTAGCTAACTATGGCTACACCTTC.

This clone was counted only a few times. CDR3 nucleotides: TGCGCCAGCAGTGAACAGGTGGATCAGCCCCAGCATTTT. Translated: CASSEQVDQPQHF. The chain has TRBV10-1 and TRBJ1-5; weak D call: TRBD1 (5 bases). CDR1 is WNHNN, CDR2 SYGVQD, per germline (reference sequence). This CDR3 is 13 amino acids long. V shed 3 bases and J shed 5 bases, with 8 bases lying between them.

There are a few counts of this clone. This sequence joins TRBV5-8 and TRBJ2-7, with D perhaps matching TRBD2 (5 bases). Looked up from germline, CDR1 is SGHTS and CDR2 is YDEGEE. This CDR3 comprises 13 residues. Trimming took 4 bases from V and 6 from J, leaving 14 bases between them. The CDR3, as DNA: TGTGCCAGCAGCCCCCGGCTAGCCTCCGAGCAGTACTTC. Translated, it gives CASSPRLASEQYF.

This CDR3 is CASSLVAAGVNTEAFF. The CDR3 coding sequence is TGCGCCAGCAGCTTGGTCGCGGCAGGGGTGAACACTGAAGCTTTCTTT. V is TRBV5-1 and J is TRBJ1-1; TRBD1 might be the D (6 bases). Looked up from germline, CDR1 is SGHRS and CDR2 is YFSETQ. V lost 0 bases and J 0 bases, leaving 12 bases between the germline ends. This CDR3 has 16 amino acids.

This clone occurred once. The chain links TRBV30 to TRBJ1-2, with D tentatively TRBD1 (6 bases). The length of the CDR3 is 13 residues. Trimming cost V 2 bases and J 2 bases, with 9 bases left between them. Germline loops: CDR1 GTSNPN, CDR2 SVGIG (reference sequence). In nucleotides, the CDR3 is TGTGCCTGGAGTAGAACAGGGAACTATGGCTACACCTTC. Protein: CAWSRTGNYGYTF.

The chain carries TRBV27 and TRBJ2-7; 16 bases fit TRBD2. The germline V gene has CDR1 MNHEY and CDR2 SMNVEV (reference sequence). V shed 5 bases, J shed 4 bases, and the junction held 8 bases outside the gene matches. The CDR3 covers 17 residues. CDR3 coding DNA: TGTGCCAGCAGTCCACCCGGGACTAGCGGGGGGGCTTACGAGCAGTACTTC. This gives the protein CASSPPGTSGGAYEQYF.